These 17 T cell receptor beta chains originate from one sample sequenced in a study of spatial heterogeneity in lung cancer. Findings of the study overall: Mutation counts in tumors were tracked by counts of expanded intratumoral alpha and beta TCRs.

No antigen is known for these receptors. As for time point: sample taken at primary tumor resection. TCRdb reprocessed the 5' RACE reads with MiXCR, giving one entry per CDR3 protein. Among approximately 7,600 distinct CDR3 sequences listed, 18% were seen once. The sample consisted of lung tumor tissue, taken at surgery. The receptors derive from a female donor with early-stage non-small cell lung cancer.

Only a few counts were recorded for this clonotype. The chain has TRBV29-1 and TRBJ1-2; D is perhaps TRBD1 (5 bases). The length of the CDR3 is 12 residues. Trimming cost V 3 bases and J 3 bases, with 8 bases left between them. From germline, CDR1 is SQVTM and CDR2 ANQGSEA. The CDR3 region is CSVDGGYYGYTF. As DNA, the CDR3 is TGCAGCGTTGACGGGGGATACTATGGCTACACCTTC.

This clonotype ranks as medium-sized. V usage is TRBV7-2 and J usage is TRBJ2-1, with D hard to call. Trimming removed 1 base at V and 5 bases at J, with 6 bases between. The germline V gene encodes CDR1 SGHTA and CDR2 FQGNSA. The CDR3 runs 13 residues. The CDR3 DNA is TGTGCCAGCAGCTTAGGTGCAGACAATGAGCAGTTCTTC. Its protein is CASSLGADNEQFF.

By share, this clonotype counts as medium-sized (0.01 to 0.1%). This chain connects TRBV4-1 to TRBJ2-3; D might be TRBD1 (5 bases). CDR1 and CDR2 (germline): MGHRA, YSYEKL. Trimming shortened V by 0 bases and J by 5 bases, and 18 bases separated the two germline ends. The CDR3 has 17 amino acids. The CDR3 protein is CASSQEGVGSAGDTQYF. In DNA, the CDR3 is TGCGCCAGCAGCCAAGAAGGGGTGGGCAGCGCCGGAGATACGCAGTATTTT.

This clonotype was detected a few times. CDR3 bases: TGTGCCTGGAGTGGCTTCGGGACAGGATATAGCAATCAGCCCCAGCATTTT. Residues: CAWSGFGTGYSNQPQHF. The chain combines TRBV30 with TRBJ1-5, with 8 bases that match TRBD1. This CDR3 has 17 residues. Trimming removed 1 base from V and 0 bases from J; junction bases left unmatched: 8. The V gene's germline CDR1 is GTSNPN and CDR2 SVGIG (reference sequence).

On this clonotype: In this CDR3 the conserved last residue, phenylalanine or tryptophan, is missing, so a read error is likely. CDR3 nucleotide sequence: TGTGCCAGCAGTTGGGCTTTGGGGACTGAAGCTTTCTGT. Translating gives CASSWALGTEAFC. The chain links TRBV2 to TRBJ1-1; unclear D gene. The V gene lost 5 bases and the J gene lost 5 bases, with 12 bases spanning the gap. The CDR3 contains 13 residues. CDR1 and CDR2 (germline): SNHLY, FYNNEI.

In DNA form, the CDR3 reads TGTGCCAGCAGGCTGAGAGAGCAGTACTTC. Its translation: CASRLREQYF. The chain recombines TRBV2 with TRBJ2-7; D unresolved. The V gene lost 6 bases and the J gene lost 7 bases, with 7 bases spanning the gap. The CDR3 runs 10 residues. Looked up from germline, CDR1 is SNHLY and CDR2 is FYNNEI.

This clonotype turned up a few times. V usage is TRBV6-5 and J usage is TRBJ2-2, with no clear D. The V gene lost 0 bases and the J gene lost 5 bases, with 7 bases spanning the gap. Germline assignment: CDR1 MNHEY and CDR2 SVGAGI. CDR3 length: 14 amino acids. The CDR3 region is CASSYSPQTGELFF. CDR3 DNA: TGTGCCAGCAGTTACTCGCCACAAACCGGGGAGCTGTTTTTT.

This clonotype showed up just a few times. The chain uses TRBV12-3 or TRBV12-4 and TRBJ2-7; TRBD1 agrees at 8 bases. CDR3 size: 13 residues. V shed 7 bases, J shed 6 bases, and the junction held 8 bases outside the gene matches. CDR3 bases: TGTGCCAGCAAACTAGGACAGGGTGTCGAGCAGTACTTC. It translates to CASKLGQGVEQYF.

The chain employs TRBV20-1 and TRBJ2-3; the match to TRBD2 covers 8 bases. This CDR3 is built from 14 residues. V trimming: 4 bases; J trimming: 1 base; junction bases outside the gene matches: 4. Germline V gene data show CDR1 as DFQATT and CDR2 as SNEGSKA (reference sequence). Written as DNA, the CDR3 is TGCAGTGCTACTTCGCGGGGGGGCACAGATACGCAGTATTTT. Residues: CSATSRGGTDTQYF.

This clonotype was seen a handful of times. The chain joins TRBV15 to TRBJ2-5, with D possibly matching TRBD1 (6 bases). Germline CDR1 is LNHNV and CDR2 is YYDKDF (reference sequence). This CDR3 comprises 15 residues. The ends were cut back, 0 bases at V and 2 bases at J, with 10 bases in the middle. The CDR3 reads CATSRDPQGQETQYF. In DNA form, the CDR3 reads TGTGCCACCAGCAGAGATCCCCAGGGGCAAGAGACCCAGTACTTC.

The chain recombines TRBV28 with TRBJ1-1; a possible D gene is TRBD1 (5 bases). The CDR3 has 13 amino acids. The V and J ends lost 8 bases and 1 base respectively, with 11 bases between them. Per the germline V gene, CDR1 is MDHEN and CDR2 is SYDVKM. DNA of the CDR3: TGTGCCAGCCTCTGGGGGGGGAACACTGAAGCTTTCTTT. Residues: CASLWGGNTEAFF.

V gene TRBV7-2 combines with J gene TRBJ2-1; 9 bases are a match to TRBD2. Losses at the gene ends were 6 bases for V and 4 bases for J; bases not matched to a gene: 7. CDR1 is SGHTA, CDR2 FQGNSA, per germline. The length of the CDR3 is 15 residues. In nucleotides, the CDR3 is TGTGCCAGCAGTATTACTAGCGGGCCTTACAATGAGCAGTTCTTC. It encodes CASSITSGPYNEQFF.

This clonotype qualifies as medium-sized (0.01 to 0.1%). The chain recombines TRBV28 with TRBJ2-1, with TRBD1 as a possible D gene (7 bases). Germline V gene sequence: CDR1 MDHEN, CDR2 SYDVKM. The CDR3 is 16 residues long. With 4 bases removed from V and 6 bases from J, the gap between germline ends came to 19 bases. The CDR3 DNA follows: TGTGCCAGCAGTTCGGGGGAGACAGGGCGGGTCAATGAGCAGTTCTTC. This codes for CASSSGETGRVNEQFF.

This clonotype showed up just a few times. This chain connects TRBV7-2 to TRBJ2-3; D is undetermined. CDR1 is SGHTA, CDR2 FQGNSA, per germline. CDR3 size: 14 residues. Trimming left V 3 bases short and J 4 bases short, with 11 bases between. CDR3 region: CASSLVPWADTQYF. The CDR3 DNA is TGTGCCAGCAGCTTGGTCCCATGGGCAGATACGCAGTATTTT.

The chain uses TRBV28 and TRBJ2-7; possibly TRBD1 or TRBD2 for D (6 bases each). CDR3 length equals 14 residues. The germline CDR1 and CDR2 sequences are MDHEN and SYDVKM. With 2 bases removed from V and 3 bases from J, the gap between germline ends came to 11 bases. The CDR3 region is CASSLLEGDYEQYF. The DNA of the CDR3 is TGTGCCAGCAGTTTACTGGAGGGGGACTACGAGCAGTACTTC.

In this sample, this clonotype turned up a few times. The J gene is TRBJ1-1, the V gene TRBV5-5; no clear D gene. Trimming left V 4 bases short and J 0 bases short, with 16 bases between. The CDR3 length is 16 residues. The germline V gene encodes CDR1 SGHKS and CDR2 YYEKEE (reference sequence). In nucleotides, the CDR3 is TGTGCCAGCAGCGAGGGAACCCTGAAAATGAACACTGAAGCTTTCTTT. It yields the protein CASSEGTLKMNTEAFF.

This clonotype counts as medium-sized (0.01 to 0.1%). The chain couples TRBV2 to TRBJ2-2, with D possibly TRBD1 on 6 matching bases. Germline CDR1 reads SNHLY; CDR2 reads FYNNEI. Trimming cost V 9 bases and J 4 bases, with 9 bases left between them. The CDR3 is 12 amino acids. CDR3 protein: CASGTFTGELFF. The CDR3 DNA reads TGTGCCAGTGGGACATTCACCGGGGAGCTGTTTTTT.